This T cell receptor beta chain came from a study of long-term antiretroviral therapy in people with HIV. Across the whole study: A decade or so separates the oldest specimens from the later 2015 immediate-ART recommendation.

The CDR3 spans 14 residues. CDR1 is WSHSY, CDR2 SAAADI, per germline. Trimming took 7 bases from V and 6 from J; bases not matched to a gene: 2. Overall study results and limits: Clonal expansions arising prior to ART prevailed in the repertoire at every time point. ART was followed by higher diversity that remained below transplant donor controls. Among HIV repertoires, CDR3 length ranges were narrower than those of controls.

This clone came up once. As yet, its antigen is unknown. The run of the v3.0 immunoSEQ assay was at survey level. The assay was immunoSEQ multiplex PCR, and TCRdb's table has in-frame clones only and misses some. In the table there are around 9,700 clones, roughly four fifths of which are singletons. The sequence came from a man aged 35-49 years with HIV. The rearrangement links TRBV10-2 to TRBJ2-1; 14 bases align to TRBD2. The material was unsorted PBMCs, obtained 1.8 years before starting antiretroviral therapy. The CDR3 loop is CASTTSGGGNEQFF. The CDR3 nucleotides are TGCGCCAGCACGACTAGCGGGGGGGGCAATGAGCAGTTCTTC.